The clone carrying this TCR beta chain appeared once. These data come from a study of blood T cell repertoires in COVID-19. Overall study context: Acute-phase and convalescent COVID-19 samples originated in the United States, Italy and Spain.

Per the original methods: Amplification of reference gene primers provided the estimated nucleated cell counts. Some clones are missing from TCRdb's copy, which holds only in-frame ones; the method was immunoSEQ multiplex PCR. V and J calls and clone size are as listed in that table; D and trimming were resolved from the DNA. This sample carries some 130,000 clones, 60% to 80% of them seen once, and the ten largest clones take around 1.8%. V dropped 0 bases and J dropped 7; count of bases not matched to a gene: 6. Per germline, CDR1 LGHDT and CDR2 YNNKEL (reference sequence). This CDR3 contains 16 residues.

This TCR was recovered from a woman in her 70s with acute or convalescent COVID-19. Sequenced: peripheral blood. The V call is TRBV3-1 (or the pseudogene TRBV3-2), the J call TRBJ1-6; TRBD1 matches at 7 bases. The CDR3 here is CASSQELGGLNSPLHF. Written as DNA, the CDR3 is TGTGCCAGCAGCCAAGAACTAGGGGGCCTGAATTCACCCCTCCACTTT.